This TCR beta chain is drawn from a study of T cell changes during pregnancy in multiple sclerosis. Sequenced by immunoSEQ multiplex PCR; TCRdb stores in-frame clones only, minus some. The sample comprises 71,000 or so clones, approximately 90% of which are singletons, and approximately 1% rests with the top ten. This TCR was sampled from a female donor with multiple sclerosis, enrolled in a pregnancy study. The starting material was peripheral blood, obtained in the third trimester of pregnancy.

CDR3 residues: CASSSSVYEQYF. The CDR3 nucleotides are TGCGCCAGCAGTTCGTCAGTCTACGAGCAGTACTTC. This rearrangement joins TRBV10-2 to TRBJ2-7, with D unresolved. There are 12 residues in the CDR3. The germline gives CDR1 WSHSY, CDR2 SAAADI. V gave up 5 bases and J gave up 3 bases, with 8 bases separating them.